The clone carrying this TCR beta chain was observed a single time. TCRdb re-analysed the RT-PCR reads in MiXCR, keeping a single row per CDR3 protein. The table has about 700,000 distinct CDR3 sequences, approximately 15% seen once; the top ten hold 3.6%. This CDR3 spans 17 amino acids. The V and J ends lost 4 bases and 0 bases, in that order; junction bases with no gene match: 8. Looked up from germline, CDR1 is SGHRS and CDR2 is YFSETQ. The specimen sequenced was memory CD4+ T cells from blood. The chain has TRBV5-1 and TRBJ2-1, with 9 positions matching TRBD2. This TCR derives from a female donor in good health, serving as a healthy control. The CDR3 protein is CASSLWTSESSYNEQFF. CDR3 DNA: TGCGCCAGCAGCCTATGGACTAGCGAGAGCTCCTACAATGAGCAGTTCTTC.